This entry is about one T cell receptor (beta chain). These data come from a study of blood T cell repertoires in COVID-19. Overall study context: T cells, B-cell-depleted T cells, or PBMCs supplied cDNA or gDNA.

Germline assignment: CDR1 LNHDA and CDR2 SQIVND (reference sequence). The V end lost 5 bases, the J end lost 1 base, and 12 bases lay between the germline ends. This CDR3 contains 15 residues. Original analysis: Amplification of reference gene primers provided the estimated nucleated cell counts. Method: immunoSEQ multiplex PCR; TCRdb's copy keeps in-frame clones and lacks some. From that table come the V and J calls and clone size; the DNA was used to work out D and trimming. Found here are fewer than 200,000 clones, more than 85% of them singletons; the top ten hold about 2.6%. A Seattle source enrolled patients during active infection and followed them longitudinally.

The sequence came from a woman older than 75 with COVID-19, enrolled during active disease. Specimen: peripheral blood. The chain joins TRBV19 to TRBJ1-5; TRBD1 might be the D (5 bases). CDR3 sequence: CASSAQGNSNQPQHF. The CDR3 DNA reads TGTGCCAGTAGTGCTCAGGGCAACAGCAATCAGCCCCAGCATTTT.